Following are 24 T cell receptor beta chains from one sample sequenced in a study of radiation and T cells in renal cell carcinoma. Clones were sequenced by immunoSEQ multiplex PCR, and TCRdb holds only the in-frame ones, with some missing. The sample gives 87,000 or so clones, 80% to 90% of which show up once; 7% to 9% is in the top ten. Specified time point: baseline pretreatment blood. Documented treatment: 15 Gy SBRT to primary tumor, nephrectomy 4 weeks later. The source material was blood, sampled from a patient whose treatment included radiotherapy and nephrectomy. The receptors here all came from a man in his fifties or sixties with renal cell carcinoma.

CDR3 amino acids: CASTRQGIATDTQYF. CDR3 DNA: TGTGCCAGCACACGACAGGGGATCGCAACAGATACGCAGTATTTT. The V call is TRBV7-2, the J call TRBJ2-3; TRBD1 matches at 8 bases. V was pared by 7 bases and J by 3 bases, with 9 bases of the junction left unmatched. Germline lookup yields CDR1 SGHTA and CDR2 FQGNSA. This CDR3 is 15 amino acids long.

This clone was recorded only once. The chain recombines TRBV5-4 with TRBJ2-2; 7 bases fit TRBD2. The trim removed 3 bases at V and 0 bases at J, leaving 5 bases unmatched. Looked up from germline, CDR1 is SGHNT and CDR2 is YYREEE (reference sequence). The CDR3 totals 16 residues. CDR3: CASSWGGEANTGELFF. CDR3 nucleotide sequence: TGTGCCAGCAGCTGGGGGGGAGAGGCGAACACCGGGGAGCTGTTTTTT.

The J gene is TRBJ2-1, the V gene TRBV6-5; 7 bases agree with TRBD2. This CDR3 comprises 13 residues. V lost 2 bases to trimming and J lost 8 bases; unmatched junction nucleotides: 3. Germline CDR1 is MNHEY and CDR2 is SVGAGI. The CDR3 loop is CASSYRLAHEQFF. The CDR3 DNA sequence: TGTGCCAGCAGTTACCGACTAGCTCATGAGCAGTTCTTC.

This chain joins TRBV30 and TRBJ2-5; D is uncertain. There are 13 residues in the CDR3. Germline lookup yields CDR1 GTSNPN and CDR2 SVGIG (reference sequence). Between the trimmed V and J ends, which lost 0 bases and 2 bases, there was a span of 7 bases. CDR3 nucleotides: TGTGCCTGGAGTGTACGGGTGCAAGAGACCCAGTACTTC. Its protein is CAWSVRVQETQYF.

This rearrangement joins TRBV10-3 to TRBJ1-2; D is perhaps TRBD1 (6 bases). Looked up from germline, CDR1 is ENHRY and CDR2 is SYGVKD. This CDR3 is built from 11 residues. The germline V and J ends were trimmed by 7 bases and 12 bases, with 15 bases remaining between them. CDR3 sequence: CAITTGTVHTF. DNA for the CDR3: TGTGCCATCACGACAGGTACTGTGCACACCTTC.

This clone was observed a single time. V usage is TRBV7-2 and J usage is TRBJ1-5, with D uncertain. The germline V and J ends were trimmed by 2 bases and 5 bases, with 7 bases remaining between them. Germline V gene sequence: CDR1 SGHTA, CDR2 FQGNSA. This CDR3 has 13 residues. The CDR3 DNA reads as TGTGCCAGCAGCTTACAGCCCGATCAGCCCCAGCATTTT. This encodes CASSLQPDQPQHF.

In this sample, this clone turned up a few times. V is TRBV27 and J is TRBJ1-2, with 10 bases lining up with TRBD1. The CDR3 has 15 residues. The trim removed 5 bases at V and 4 bases at J, leaving 7 bases unmatched. CDR1 is MNHEY and CDR2 is SMNVEV in the germline V gene (reference sequence). Here the CDR3 DNA reads TGTGCCAGCAGTACAGACAGGGGGCGAGGCTATGGCTACACCTTC. The encoded protein is CASSTDRGRGYGYTF.

This clone was seen a single time. This sequence joins TRBV7-2 and TRBJ2-1; 8 bases are a match to TRBD2. CDR1 and CDR2 (germline): SGHTA, FQGNSA. The CDR3 runs 13 residues. Trimming at V came to 5 bases and at J to 13 bases, leaving 10 bases not matched to a gene. CDR3: CASSPRRLATQFF. The CDR3 region has the DNA TGTGCCAGCAGCCCACGAAGACTAGCGACACAGTTCTTC. The full variable domain, its missing parts supplied by reference TRBV7-2 and TRBJ2-1, is GAGVSQSPSNKVTEKGKDVELRCDPISGHTALYWYRQSLGQGLEFLIYFQGNSAPDKSGLPSDRFSAERTGGSVSTLTIQRTQQEDSAVYLCASSPRRLATQFFGPGTRLTVL.

Points on this clone: Other DNA sequences in this sample translate to the same CDR3. This chain connects TRBV10-3 to TRBJ2-2, with D perhaps given as TRBD1 or TRBD2 (5 bases each). Germline lookup yields CDR1 ENHRY and CDR2 SYGVKD. V shed 4 bases and J shed 7 bases, with 13 bases lying between them. This CDR3 is built from 14 residues. The CDR3 sequence: CAISVQQGVGELFF. The DNA for the CDR3 is TGTGCCATCAGTGTCCAGCAGGGAGTCGGGGAGCTGTTTTTT.

The gene calls are TRBV2 and TRBJ1-1, with a possible D match to TRBD1 (6 bases). V lost 4 bases and J 7 bases, leaving 16 bases between the germline ends. The germline gives CDR1 SNHLY, CDR2 FYNNEI. The CDR3 is 14 amino acids. Here the CDR3 reads CASSGRGGYDEAFF. The CDR3 region has the DNA TGTGCCAGCAGTGGGCGGGGGGGCTACGATGAAGCTTTCTTT.

CDR3 in amino acids: CASSPGSGGQPQHF. The CDR3 bases are TGCGCCAGCAGCCCCGGTTCAGGGGGTCAGCCCCAGCATTTT. This chain links TRBV5-1 with TRBJ1-5; TRBD1 matches at 7 bases. The CDR3 loop spans 14 amino acids. V lost 4 bases, J lost 6 bases, and 7 bases stayed unmatched. From germline, CDR1 is SGHRS and CDR2 YFSETQ.

This clone came up a few times. V gene TRBV30 combines with J gene TRBJ1-1; the D gene is possibly TRBD1 (6 bases). The CDR3 runs to 15 residues. Trimming shortened V by 4 bases and J by 11 bases, and 26 bases separated the two germline ends. The V gene's germline CDR1 is GTSNPN and CDR2 SVGIG (reference sequence). The CDR3 bases are TGTGCCTGGACCCCCCCCGCGGACAGTGCCCGGTCGGCTTTCTTT. This codes for CAWTPPADSARSAFF.

The chain couples TRBV6-1 to TRBJ2-7; a weak D match, TRBD1 (6 bases). V lost 9 bases and J 2 bases, leaving 11 bases between the germline ends. Germline-derived CDR1 and CDR2 are MNHNS and SASEGT. CDR3 length equals 12 residues. The CDR3 region is CARTGHPYEQYF. Written as DNA, the CDR3 is TGTGCCAGGACAGGACATCCCTACGAGCAGTACTTC.

This clone came up once. The J gene is TRBJ1-1, the V gene TRBV10-2; D may be TRBD1 (6 bases). The CDR3 has 14 residues. Germline values: CDR1 WSHSY, CDR2 SAAADI. V was shortened by 5 bases and J by 0 bases, with 10 bases between the two germline ends. The CDR3 region is CASSTQGMNTEAFF. Here the CDR3 DNA reads TGCGCCAGCAGTACGCAGGGGATGAACACTGAAGCTTTCTTT.

The V and J genes are TRBV20-1 and TRBJ2-3; no clear D gene. The germline V and J ends were trimmed by 3 bases and 4 bases, with 5 bases remaining between them. The germline V gene encodes CDR1 DFQATT and CDR2 SNEGSKA (reference sequence). The CDR3 covers 11 residues. Here the CDR3 reads CSASLSDTQYF. The CDR3 coding sequence is TGCAGTGCTAGTTTGTCAGATACGCAGTATTTT.

The CDR3 is CASSVGASWAGELFF. CDR3 DNA sequence: TGTGCCAGCAGCGTAGGGGCTTCATGGGCCGGGGAGCTGTTTTTT. This chain uses TRBV9 with TRBJ2-2, with D hard to call. Germline V gives CDR1 SGDLS, CDR2 YYNGEE. This CDR3 has 15 residues. Trimming pared 0 bases from V and 6 bases from J, leaving 12 bases between.

The V gene is TRBV7-9, the J gene TRBJ2-7; 10 bases map to TRBD2. The CDR3 spans 14 residues. The ends lost 5 bases at V and 1 base at J; junction bases unmatched: 2. Germline CDR1 and CDR2: SEHNR and FQNEAQ (reference sequence). CDR3 DNA: TGTGCCAGCAGCCGGACTAGCGGTTCCTACGAGCAGTACTTC. Translated: CASSRTSGSYEQYF.

This rearrangement joins TRBV27 to TRBJ1-2; D is perhaps TRBD1 (6 bases). V was cut by 8 bases and J by 2 bases, with 27 bases left in between. The CDR3 is made up of 18 amino acids. From germline, CDR1 is MNHEY and CDR2 SMNVEV (reference sequence). This chain's CDR3 is CASFPGPGGRGSNYGYTF. Written as DNA, the CDR3 is TGTGCCAGCTTCCCAGGACCCGGCGGCAGGGGTTCGAACTATGGCTACACCTTC.

V usage is TRBV5-8 and J usage is TRBJ2-3; D may be TRBD1 (7 bases). The germline gives CDR1 SGHTS, CDR2 YDEGEE. This CDR3 region has 17 residues. V was pared by 4 bases and J by 4 bases, with 22 bases between. The CDR3 bases are TGTGCCAGCAGCCGCCCTGAGGGGGCGGGGTCTCCAGATACGCAGTATTTT. It specifies CASSRPEGAGSPDTQYF.

This clone appeared a few times. The chain is built from TRBV5-1 and TRBJ1-1; D is ambiguous. Trimming removed 4 bases from V and 1 base from J, with 11 bases in between. Germline CDR1 and CDR2: SGHRS and YFSETQ. The CDR3 has 14 amino acids. CDR3 bases: TGCGCCAGCAGCCCGGTCGGCCAGAACACTGAAGCTTTCTTT. Translated: CASSPVGQNTEAFF.

The CDR3 loop is CASSWDGNQPQHF. The CDR3 DNA is TGTGCCAGCAGCTGGGACGGGAATCAGCCCCAGCATTTT. The chain employs TRBV5-6 and TRBJ1-5; D is perhaps TRBD1 (5 bases). The V gene lost 3 bases and the J gene lost 4 bases, with 8 bases spanning the gap. The CDR3 is 13 residues long. Germline V lookup: CDR1 SGHDT, CDR2 YYEEEE.

This clone was observed a handful of times. The gene calls are TRBV28 and TRBJ2-2; a possible D gene is TRBD2 (6 bases). The CDR3 extends over 16 amino acids. The germline gives CDR1 MDHEN, CDR2 SYDVKM. With 4 bases removed from V and 6 bases from J, the gap between germline ends came to 18 bases. The CDR3 loop reads CASSSLLGGSAGELFF. As DNA, the CDR3 is TGTGCCAGCAGTTCTCTACTCGGGGGTTCGGCCGGGGAGCTGTTTTTT.

The V and J genes are TRBV27 and TRBJ2-1; 8 bases fit TRBD1. Looked up from germline, CDR1 is MNHEY and CDR2 is SMNVEV (reference sequence). CDR3 size: 14 residues. Unmatched junction bases numbered 10, after V lost 8 bases and J lost 7 bases. CDR3 loop: CASGDRYIHNEQFF. The CDR3 bases are TGTGCCAGCGGGGACAGGTATATCCATAATGAGCAGTTCTTC.

The J gene is TRBJ2-1, the V gene TRBV11-1; the D is unclear. The germline gives CDR1 SGHAT, CDR2 FQDESV (reference sequence). This CDR3 is built from 13 residues. V lost 5 bases and J 9 bases, leaving 14 bases between the germline ends. In nucleotides, the CDR3 is TGTGCCAGCAGCCTCTTTTTAATGGCTGAGCAGTTCTTC. Translated, it gives CASSLFLMAEQFF.